This is a list of T cell receptor beta chains from one sample in a study of T cell changes during pregnancy in multiple sclerosis. Data came from immunoSEQ multiplex PCR; TCRdb stores just in-frame clones and leaves some out. The profile shows around 97,000 clones, 75% to 95% of them singletons. The material sequenced was peripheral blood, taken in the second trimester of pregnancy. The receptors stem from a female donor in good health, enrolled as a control in a pregnancy study. CDR3s include the opening cysteine and the closing phenylalanine or tryptophan. D genes are given only for firm matches. Rows may omit the clone size; those that give it use once, few, many or a size class.

clone size: NA
V gene: TRBV6-1
J gene: TRBJ1-1
D gene: TRBD1
CDR3 protein: CAFHFKTGLNTEAFF
CDR3 DNA: TGTGCCTTCCACTTTAAGACAGGGTTGAACACTGAAGCTTTCTTT

clone size: NA
V gene: TRBV10-3
J gene: TRBJ1-2
D gene: NA
CDR3 protein: CAITAIGENYGYTF
CDR3 DNA: TGTGCCATCACCGCGATAGGGGAAAACTATGGCTACACCTTC

clone size: NA
V gene: TRBV2
J gene: TRBJ2-7
D gene: NA
CDR3 protein: CASSVSGGREQYF
CDR3 DNA: TGTGCCAGCAGTGTGTCAGGAGGGCGGGAGCAGTACTTC

clone size: NA
V gene: TRBV15
J gene: TRBJ2-2
D gene: NA
CDR3 protein: CATSRDGRGNTGELFF
CDR3 DNA: TGTGCCACCAGCAGAGACGGGCGGGGGAACACCGGGGAGCTGTTTTTT

clone size: NA
V gene: TRBV7-6
J gene: TRBJ1-2
D gene: NA
CDR3 protein: CASSVEQGSYTF
CDR3 DNA: TGTGCCAGCAGCGTAGAGCAGGGTAGCTACACCTTC

clone size: NA
V gene: TRBV4-1
J gene: TRBJ1-1
D gene: TRBD1
CDR3 protein: CASSQRQGGTEAFF
CDR3 DNA: TGCGCCAGCAGCCAGAGACAGGGCGGCACTGAAGCTTTCTTT

clone size: NA
V gene: TRBV5-6
J gene: TRBJ1-1
D gene: NA
CDR3 protein: CASQLITAVEAFF
CDR3 DNA: TGTGCCAGTCAGCTTATAACAGCAGTTGAAGCTTTCTTT

clone size: NA
V gene: TRBV7-9
J gene: TRBJ2-7
D gene: NA
CDR3 protein: CASSSRPGTLAGEQYF
CDR3 DNA: TGTGCCAGCAGCTCACGTCCCGGGACATTGGCCGGCGAGCAGTACTTC

clone size: NA
V gene: TRBV7-8
J gene: TRBJ2-1
D gene: TRBD2
CDR3 protein: CASSSPGGLAGGYNEQFF
CDR3 DNA: TGTGCCAGCAGCTCCCCCGGGGGACTAGCGGGGGGTTACAATGAGCAGTTCTTC

clone size: NA
V gene: TRBV10-3
J gene: TRBJ2-5
D gene: TRBD2
CDR3 protein: CAISESTAGEKETQYF
CDR3 DNA: TGTGCCATCAGTGAGTCGACGGCGGGGGAAAAAGAGACCCAGTACTTC

clone size: NA
V gene: TRBV19
J gene: TRBJ1-1
D gene: NA
CDR3 protein: CASSIAGGSKEAFF
CDR3 DNA: TGTGCCAGTAGTATAGCGGGGGGTAGTAAGGAAGCTTTCTTT

clone size: NA
V gene: TRBV5-8
J gene: TRBJ1-2
D gene: NA
CDR3 protein: CASSFPPGGDYGYTF
CDR3 DNA: TGTGCCAGCAGCTTCCCGCCAGGTGGTGACTATGGCTACACCTTC

clone size: NA
V gene: TRBV5-1
J gene: TRBJ1-2
D gene: TRBD1
CDR3 protein: CASSLERGRGFGYTF
CDR3 DNA: TGCGCCAGCAGCTTGGAGCGCGGCAGGGGGTTTGGCTACACCTTC

clone size: NA
V gene: TRBV15
J gene: TRBJ1-5
D gene: NA
CDR3 protein: CATSPIGGAMRIASQPQHF
CDR3 DNA: TGTGCCACCAGCCCAATAGGGGGGGCTATGCGAATTGCAAGTCAGCCCCAGCATTTT

clone size: once
V gene: TRBV11-2
J gene: TRBJ2-7
D gene: NA
CDR3 protein: CASSLGTTPLEQYF
CDR3 DNA: TGTGCCAGCAGCTTAGGGACAACCCCCCTCGAGCAGTACTTC

clone size: NA
V gene: TRBV6-1
J gene: TRBJ2-3
D gene: TRBD1
CDR3 protein: CASSERWGKRGREDTQYF
CDR3 DNA: TGTGCCAGCAGTGAAAGATGGGGGAAAAGGGGGCGCGAAGATACGCAGTATTTT

clone size: NA
V gene: TRBV19
J gene: TRBJ1-3
D gene: TRBD1
CDR3 protein: CARGDSPRQGVRNTIYF
CDR3 DNA: TGTGCCAGGGGTGACTCCCCCCGACAGGGTGTCCGAAACACCATATATTTT

clone size: once
V gene: TRBV7-7
J gene: TRBJ1-6
D gene: NA
CDR3 protein: CASSLGRNSPLHF
CDR3 DNA: TGTGCCAGCAGCTTAGGCAGAAATTCACCCCTCCACTTT

clone size: NA
V gene: TRBV5-1
J gene: TRBJ2-6
D gene: NA
CDR3 protein: CASSTDRRSGANVLTF
CDR3 DNA: TGCGCCAGCAGCACTGACAGGCGCTCTGGGGCCAACGTCCTGACTTTC

clone size: NA
V gene: TRBV7-2
J gene: TRBJ2-3
D gene: TRBD2
CDR3 protein: CASSLQASGGAGNTQYF
CDR3 DNA: TGTGCCAGCAGCCTACAGGCTAGCGGGGGGGCTGGAAATACGCAGTATTTT

clone size: once
V gene: TRBV4-3
J gene: TRBJ2-7
D gene: TRBD1
CDR3 protein: CASSLEAGGDEQYF
CDR3 DNA: TGCGCCAGCAGCCTTGAGGCAGGGGGCGACGAGCAGTACTTC

clone size: NA
V gene: TRBV5-1
J gene: TRBJ1-4
D gene: NA
CDR3 protein: CASSLGTLGNEKLFF
CDR3 DNA: TGCGCCAGCAGCTTGGGGACTCTAGGTAATGAAAAACTGTTTTTT

clone size: NA
V gene: TRBV6-6
J gene: TRBJ1-2
D gene: TRBD1
CDR3 protein: CASIRQGLNYGYTF
CDR3 DNA: TGTGCCAGCATACGACAGGGACTTAACTATGGCTACACCTTC

clone size: NA
V gene: TRBV7-6
J gene: TRBJ1-1
D gene: NA
CDR3 protein: CASSLYRVVRTEAFF
CDR3 DNA: TGTGCCAGCAGCTTATACAGGGTTGTTAGAACTGAAGCTTTCTTT

clone size: NA
V gene: TRBV4-1
J gene: TRBJ2-2
D gene: TRBD1
CDR3 protein: CASSQDPQGDTGELFF
CDR3 DNA: TGCGCCAGCAGCCAAGATCCTCAGGGGGACACCGGGGAGCTGTTTTTT

clone size: NA
V gene: TRBV7-6
J gene: TRBJ1-1
D gene: TRBD1
CDR3 protein: CASSLGGTGEGTEAFF
CDR3 DNA: TGTGCCAGCAGCTTAGGTGGGACAGGGGAGGGCACTGAAGCTTTCTTT

clone size: NA
V gene: TRBV14
J gene: TRBJ1-3
D gene: TRBD1
CDR3 protein: CASSPGQLTSGNTIYF
CDR3 DNA: TGTGCCAGCTCACCGGGACAGCTTACTTCTGGAAACACCATATATTTT

clone size: NA
V gene: TRBV28
J gene: TRBJ1-3
D gene: NA
CDR3 protein: CASRDSSSGNTIYF
CDR3 DNA: TGTGCCAGCCGCGACAGCTCCTCTGGAAACACCATATATTTT

clone size: NA
V gene: TRBV10-3
J gene: TRBJ1-2
D gene: TRBD1
CDR3 protein: CAISETGARVNYGYTF
CDR3 DNA: TGTGCCATCAGTGAAACAGGGGCGAGAGTAAACTATGGCTACACCTTC

clone size: NA
V gene: TRBV7-8
J gene: TRBJ2-1
D gene: TRBD2
CDR3 protein: CASSLVAGGAYNEQFF
CDR3 DNA: TGTGCCAGCAGCTTAGTAGCGGGGGGGGCCTACAATGAGCAGTTCTTC

clone size: NA
V gene: TRBV7-2
J gene: TRBJ1-2
D gene: NA
CDR3 protein: CASSLGAGYGYTF
CDR3 DNA: TGTGCCAGCAGCTTAGGGGCGGGTTATGGCTACACCTTC

clone size: NA
V gene: TRBV4-1
J gene: TRBJ2-7
D gene: TRBD2
CDR3 protein: CASSPGPTLAGDVYEQYF
CDR3 DNA: TGCGCCAGCAGCCCGGGCCCCACCCTAGCGGGAGATGTCTACGAGCAGTACTTC

clone size: NA
V gene: TRBV7-2
J gene: TRBJ1-3
D gene: NA
CDR3 protein: CASSPQRSGSGGNTIYF
CDR3 DNA: TGTGCCAGCAGCCCTCAACGCTCGGGGTCAGGAGGAAACACCATATATTTT

clone size: NA
V gene: TRBV19
J gene: TRBJ2-2
D gene: NA
CDR3 protein: CASSINRPNTGELFF
CDR3 DNA: TGTGCCAGTAGTATAAACAGGCCGAACACCGGGGAGCTGTTTTTT

clone size: NA
V gene: TRBV2
J gene: TRBJ2-7
D gene: TRBD1
CDR3 protein: CASRQDRDYEQYF
CDR3 DNA: TGTGCCAGCAGACAAGACAGGGACTACGAGCAGTACTTC

clone size: NA
V gene: TRBV7-8
J gene: TRBJ2-7
D gene: NA
CDR3 protein: CASSQGWTAYEQYF
CDR3 DNA: TGTGCCAGCAGCCAAGGATGGACTGCCTACGAGCAGTACTTC

clone size: once
V gene: TRBV12-5
J gene: TRBJ1-1
D gene: NA
CDR3 protein: CASGFRANTEAFF
CDR3 DNA: TGTGCTAGTGGTTTCAGGGCTAACACTGAAGCTTTCTTT

clone size: NA
V gene: TRBV5-6
J gene: TRBJ2-7
D gene: NA
CDR3 protein: CASSLLGATSSYEQYF
CDR3 DNA: TGTGCCAGCAGCCTCTTAGGGGCAACGAGCTCCTACGAGCAGTACTTC

clone size: NA
V gene: TRBV5-1
J gene: TRBJ2-7
D gene: TRBD2
CDR3 protein: CASSQTSGSSYEQYF
CDR3 DNA: TGCGCCAGCAGCCAGACTAGCGGGAGCTCCTACGAGCAGTACTTC

clone size: NA
V gene: TRBV6-6
J gene: TRBJ2-7
D gene: NA
CDR3 protein: CASSYSKAGGEQYF
CDR3 DNA: TGTGCCAGCAGTTACTCGAAGGCAGGGGGGGAGCAGTACTTC

clone size: NA
V gene: TRBV30
J gene: TRBJ2-2
D gene: NA
CDR3 protein: CAWSVQGAGELFF
CDR3 DNA: TGTGCCTGGAGTGTACAGGGTGCCGGGGAGCTGTTTTTT

clone size: NA
V gene: TRBV27
J gene: TRBJ2-5
D gene: TRBD1
CDR3 protein: CASRSGQGFWETQYF
CDR3 DNA: TGTGCCAGCAGATCGGGACAGGGGTTTTGGGAGACCCAGTACTTC

clone size: NA
V gene: TRBV19
J gene: TRBJ2-7
D gene: NA
CDR3 protein: CASSTKQEGLYEQYF
CDR3 DNA: TGTGCCAGTAGTACTAAACAGGAGGGTCTATACGAGCAGTACTTC

clone size: NA
V gene: TRBV7-9
J gene: TRBJ2-5
D gene: TRBD2
CDR3 protein: CASSRGLAGLYQETQYF
CDR3 DNA: TGTGCCAGCAGCCGAGGACTAGCGGGGCTGTACCAAGAGACCCAGTACTTC

clone size: NA
V gene: TRBV5-1
J gene: TRBJ1-2
D gene: TRBD1
CDR3 protein: CASSLERGQGANYGYTF
CDR3 DNA: TGCGCCAGCAGCTTGGAACGGGGACAGGGTGCAAACTATGGCTACACCTTC

clone size: NA
V gene: TRBV7-9
J gene: TRBJ2-2
D gene: TRBD1
CDR3 protein: CASSSRDRGFTGELFF
CDR3 DNA: TGTGCCAGCAGCTCCCGGGACAGGGGGTTCACCGGGGAGCTGTTTTTT

clone size: NA
V gene: TRBV6-4
J gene: TRBJ2-1
D gene: NA
CDR3 protein: CASSDSLSSSYNEQFF
CDR3 DNA: TGTGCCAGCAGTGACTCTCTGTCTAGCTCCTACAATGAGCAGTTCTTC

clone size: NA
V gene: TRBV4-3
J gene: TRBJ2-7
D gene: NA
CDR3 protein: CASSQGLTGGAYEQYF
CDR3 DNA: TGCGCCAGCAGCCAAGGTCTAACGGGGGGCGCCTACGAGCAGTACTTC

clone size: NA
V gene: TRBV6-5
J gene: TRBJ2-4
D gene: NA
CDR3 protein: CASSSQGAKNIQYF
CDR3 DNA: TGTGCCAGCAGTTCACAGGGAGCCAAAAACATTCAGTACTTC

clone size: NA
V gene: TRBV6-1
J gene: TRBJ1-1
D gene: NA
CDR3 protein: CASSQGTSNTEAFF
CDR3 DNA: TGTGCCAGCAGTCAAGGGACATCGAACACTGAAGCTTTCTTT

clone size: NA
V gene: TRBV7-9
J gene: TRBJ2-1
D gene: TRBD1
CDR3 protein: CASNPGQGNNEQFF
CDR3 DNA: TGTGCCAGTAATCCGGGACAGGGAAACAATGAGCAGTTCTTC

clone size: NA
V gene: TRBV25-1
J gene: TRBJ2-1
D gene: NA
CDR3 protein: CASSEYGRSYNEQFF
CDR3 DNA: TGTGCCAGCAGTGAGTACGGGAGATCCTACAATGAGCAGTTCTTC

clone size: NA
V gene: TRBV5-5
J gene: TRBJ2-7
D gene: TRBD1
CDR3 protein: CASSVTGESYEQYF
CDR3 DNA: TGTGCCAGCAGCGTTACAGGGGAAAGCTACGAGCAGTACTTC

clone size: NA
V gene: TRBV6-1
J gene: TRBJ2-3
D gene: NA
CDR3 protein: CASGAGSTDTQYF
CDR3 DNA: TGTGCCAGTGGGGCGGGAAGCACAGATACGCAGTATTTT

clone size: NA
V gene: TRBV27
J gene: TRBJ1-4
D gene: NA
CDR3 protein: CASSLRRATNEKLFF
CDR3 DNA: TGTGCCAGCAGTTTAAGGCGGGCAACTAATGAAAAACTGTTTTTT